The present T cell receptor (beta chain) was sequenced within a study of blood T cell repertoires in COVID-19. Study at large: The study drew acute and convalescent COVID-19 samples from the United States, Italy and Spain. T cells, B-cell-depleted T cells, or PBMCs provided the cDNA or gDNA that served as material.

The authors' processing: Quantification of nucleated cells was approximated via reference gene primer amplification. Libraries were prepared by immunoSEQ multiplex PCR; TCRdb keeps only in-frame clonotypes and omits some of them. V, J and clone size are those of that table, while D and trimming were read from the DNA. The repertoire holds 150,000 to 200,000 clones, with about 91% as singletons. The CDR3 contains 14 residues. Germline CDR1 GTSNPN, CDR2 SVGIG (reference sequence). V lost 5 bases to trimming and J lost 4 bases; unmatched junction nucleotides: 10. Material for sequencing was peripheral blood. The chain couples TRBV30 to TRBJ1-1; 7 bases are shared with TRBD1. This receptor was taken from a woman in her forties or fifties with acute or convalescent COVID-19. The DNA for the CDR3 is TGTGCCTGGGTTGGGAAGGGGGCGATCACTGAAGCTTTCTTT. It codes for CAWVGKGAITEAFF.